This TCR beta chain was documented in a study of cytomegalovirus exposure and HLA in healthy donors. Study-wide findings and caveats: The classifier reportedly diagnosed cytomegalovirus status with high specificity and sensitivity. Within an earlier analysis, most TCR beta V segments proved productive either about 87% or about 30% of the time. Cytomegalovirus-associated status was assigned to around 160 TCR beta chains. CMV antigen specificity was confirmed in vitro for a few CMV-associated chains.

60 Vbeta and 13 Jbeta primers were used in PCR. Sequencing used immunoSEQ multiplex PCR; TCRdb keeps in-frame clones, though not all of them. Its listing shows around 200,000 clones. This CDR3 region has 13 residues. CDR1 is SGHRS and CDR2 is YFSETQ in the germline V gene. V was clipped by 3 bases and J by 4 bases; unmatched bases: 1. As for this clone: The antigen is undetermined.

This receptor was taken from a woman aged 18-29 years in good health and CMV-seropositive. Sequenced sample: PBMCs. The V and J genes are TRBV5-1 and TRBJ2-7, with 10 bases matching TRBD1. DNA of the CDR3: TGCGCCAGCAGCTGGGACAGGGGTTACGAGCAGTACTTC. Its translation: CASSWDRGYEQYF. Full variable domain (rest looked up from reference TRBV5-1 and TRBJ2-7): KAGVTQTPRYLIKTRGQQVTLSCSPISGHRSVSWYQQTPGQGLQFLFEYFSETQRNKGNFPGRFSGRQFSNSRSEMNVSTLELGDSALYLCASSWDRGYEQYFGPGTRLTVT.